This T cell receptor beta chain was captured in a study of blood T cell repertoires in COVID-19. Study summary: Spain, Italy and the United States supplied samples that represented acute and convalescent COVID-19. PBMCs, B-cell-depleted T cells, or T cells were the source of the cDNA or gDNA that made up the material.

In the study's own analysis: Estimation of nucleated cell counts relied on the amplification of reference gene primers. Produced via immunoSEQ multiplex PCR; TCRdb's table is partial and in-frame only. V and J calls and clone size come straight from that table; D and trimming were deduced from the DNA. The sample contains under 200,000 clones, 70% to 90% of which appear only once. Trimming cost V 3 bases and J 10 bases, with 10 bases left between them. Germline V lookup: CDR1 SGHAT, CDR2 FQDESV (reference sequence). The CDR3 length is 13 residues. What was sequenced was peripheral blood. The V and J genes are TRBV11-1 and TRBJ1-6; the D gene is possibly TRBD1 (5 bases). The clonotype originates from a man aged 40-55 years with active or convalescent COVID-19. The CDR3 region has the DNA TGTGCCAGCAGCTTGTGGGGGGACTCACCCCTCCACTTT. Its protein is CASSLWGDSPLHF.